The 19 T cell receptor beta chains presented below share a single source sample, sequenced in a study of blood T cell repertoires in COVID-19. The table came from immunoSEQ multiplex PCR; TCRdb's copy has only in-frame clones and leaves some out. The sample shows 350,000 to 400,000 clones, around nine tenths of them seen only once. The sequenced sample was peripheral blood. These receptors all stem from an older woman with COVID-19, enrolled during active disease.

This rearrangement joins TRBV4-1 to TRBJ2-1; D perhaps matches TRBD1 (8 bases). Trimming took 2 bases from V and 5 from J, leaving 13 bases between them. CDR3 length equals 15 residues. In germline, CDR1 is MGHRA, CDR2 YSYEKL. The CDR3 coding sequence is TGCGCCAGCAGCCAAATACAGGGGGGGCACAATGAGCAGTTCTTC. Translated, it gives CASSQIQGGHNEQFF.

The chain couples TRBV27 to TRBJ1-3, with D possibly matching TRBD1 (5 bases). Trimming took off 2 bases at V and 4 bases at J, with 12 bases between the two ends. The CDR3 loop spans 15 amino acids. CDR1 MNHEY and CDR2 SMNVEV come from the germline V gene (reference sequence). For the CDR3, the DNA is TGTGCCAGCAGTTTACGGGGAGGGGAGGGAAACACCATATATTTT. It encodes CASSLRGGEGNTIYF.

The chain joins TRBV21-1 to TRBJ2-7; no DNA check was done on the table's D call, TRBD1. TRBV21-1 has pseudogene status. This CDR3 is 15 amino acids long. This CDR3 reads CASTKAGHLLHEQYF. DNA for the CDR3: TGTGCCAGCACAAAGGCAGGGCATCTTCTCCACGAGCAGTACTTC.

This clone has just one count. The chain joins TRBV30 to TRBJ2-5, with 13 bases identical to TRBD2. Germline assignment: CDR1 GTSNPN and CDR2 SVGIG (reference sequence). The trim removed 4 bases at V and 2 bases at J, leaving 10 bases unmatched. This CDR3 has 17 amino acids. In DNA, the CDR3 is TGTGCCTGGACTCGGGGACTAGCGGGGCCTCTTCAAGAGACCCAGTACTTC. It is translated as CAWTRGLAGPLQETQYF.

The chain is built from TRBV4-1 and TRBJ2-5; the D gene is possibly TRBD2 (6 bases). Trimming took off 4 bases at V and 7 bases at J, with 16 bases between the two ends. The CDR3 runs 14 residues. Germline CDR1 reads MGHRA; CDR2 reads YSYEKL. The CDR3 protein is CASSPLALIGTQYF. Written as DNA, the CDR3 is TGCGCCAGCAGCCCACTAGCACTTATTGGGACCCAGTACTTC.

The genes are TRBV18 and TRBJ2-5, with D perhaps matching TRBD2 (7 bases). CDR1 and CDR2 from the germline V gene are KGHSH and LQKENI. The V end lost 2 bases, the J end lost 5 bases, and 12 bases lay between the germline ends. This CDR3 is built from 14 residues. The CDR3 sequence is CASSPVGGAETQYF. The CDR3 DNA sequence: TGTGCCAGCTCACCAGTGGGGGGGGCCGAGACCCAGTACTTC.

This chain connects TRBV13 to TRBJ1-1; TRBD1 aligns across 7 bases. Germline values: CDR1 PRHDT, CDR2 FYEKMQ (reference sequence). The CDR3 has 12 amino acids. V shed 5 bases and J 8 bases; nucleotides not matched to a gene: 5. The CDR3 is CASSRTTGEAFF. The CDR3 DNA reads as TGTGCCAGCAGCCGCACGACAGGGGAAGCTTTCTTT.

There are a few counts of this clone. The chain recombines TRBV4-1 with TRBJ1-1; 7 bases fit TRBD1. The length of the CDR3 is 16 residues. The germline gives CDR1 MGHRA, CDR2 YSYEKL. The junction had 11 bases not matched to a gene; V was cut back by 4 bases and J by 3 bases. CDR3 nucleotide sequence: TGCGCCAGCAGCCGGACCGACAGGGCCGAGGACACTGAAGCTTTCTTT. This translates into CASSRTDRAEDTEAFF.

This chain links TRBV4-2 with TRBJ1-5, with D possibly being TRBD1 (5 bases). The germline gives CDR1 LGHNA, CDR2 YNFKEQ. Trimming stripped 2 bases from V and 5 bases from J, with 7 bases between. The CDR3 has 13 amino acids. CDR3 bases: TGTGCCAGCAGCCAAACAGGAGATCAGCCCCAGCATTTT. Translation gives CASSQTGDQPQHF.

V and J are TRBV30 and TRBJ1-1; unclear D gene. This CDR3 is 11 amino acids long. Trimming pared 2 bases from V and 6 bases from J, leaving 7 bases between. From germline, CDR1 is GTSNPN and CDR2 SVGIG (reference sequence). CDR3: CAWSPTSEAFF. The CDR3 DNA reads TGTGCCTGGAGTCCTACCTCTGAAGCTTTCTTT.

This clone was seen a few times. This sequence joins TRBV10-2 and TRBJ2-1; D possibly corresponds to TRBD2 (6 bases). Germline V gene lookup returns CDR1 WSHSY and CDR2 SAAADI. V was cut by 2 bases and J by 8 bases, with 10 bases left in between. The CDR3 contains 13 residues. As DNA, the CDR3 is TGCGCCAGCAGTGAGGCTAGCGTGGATGAGCAGTTCTTC. The encoded protein is CASSEASVDEQFF.

In DNA form, the CDR3 reads TGTGCCAGCACCCAACAGCGGGACAGGGGGAATCAGCCCCAGCATTTT. Amino acids: CASTQQRDRGNQPQHF. The V gene is TRBV2, the J gene TRBJ1-5, with 11 bases fitting TRBD1. The CDR3 totals 16 residues. Germline V CDR1 and CDR2: SNHLY, FYNNEI. Trimming took 7 bases from V and 4 from J; bases not matched to a gene: 9.

The rearrangement joins TRBV7-2 to TRBJ2-7; 11 nucleotides agree with TRBD1. Germline trimming cut 4 bases from V and 4 bases from J; bases unmatched to any gene: 6. Germline CDR1 reads SGHTA; CDR2 reads FQGNSA. CDR3 length: 15 amino acids. CDR3 sequence (DNA): TGTGCCAGCAGCTCTCCGGGACAGGGGGTATACGAGCAGTACTTC. This codes for CASSSPGQGVYEQYF.

The V gene is TRBV7-2, the J gene TRBJ1-1; 8 nucleotides line up with TRBD1. J lost 3 bases, V lost 4 bases, and 4 bases had no gene match. This CDR3 region has 14 residues. The germline V gene has CDR1 SGHTA and CDR2 FQGNSA. CDR3 in amino acids: CASSSYRGYTEAFF. For the CDR3, the DNA is TGTGCCAGCAGCTCGTACAGGGGGTACACTGAAGCTTTCTTT.

This chain connects TRBV29-1 to TRBJ1-2, with D tentatively TRBD1 (5 bases). Between the trimmed V and J ends, which lost 3 bases and 4 bases, there was a span of 21 bases. Germline CDR1 is SQVTM and CDR2 is ANQGSEA. There are 16 residues in the CDR3. CDR3 bases: TGCAGCGTTGAGGGCGGGAACAGGAAGACCACCTATGGCTACACCTTC. The encoded protein is CSVEGGNRKTTYGYTF.

The rearrangement uses TRBV7-6 and TRBJ2-1; weak D call: TRBD1 (5 bases). This CDR3 spans 19 amino acids. Germline lookup yields CDR1 SGHVS and CDR2 FNYEAQ. V lost 2 bases and J 0 bases, leaving 20 bases between the germline ends. The CDR3 loop is CASSLIPFDREYSYNEQFF. DNA for the CDR3: TGTGCCAGCAGCTTAATCCCGTTCGACAGAGAGTACTCCTACAATGAGCAGTTCTTC.

The chain couples TRBV18 to TRBJ2-3; 8 nucleotides line up with TRBD1. The ends lost 3 bases at V and 0 bases at J; junction bases unmatched: 11. Germline lookup yields CDR1 KGHSH and CDR2 LQKENI. The CDR3 sequence is 18 residues long. The DNA for the CDR3 is TGTGCCAGCTCACCCGTGATGACAGGGGTCGTTAGCACAGATACGCAGTATTTT. Translated, it gives CASSPVMTGVVSTDTQYF. Filled out from reference TRBV18 and TRBJ2-3, the complete variable domain reads NAGVMQNPRHLVRRRGQEARLRCSPMKGHSHVYWYRQLPEEGLKFMVYLQKENIIDESGMPKERFSAEFPKEGPSILRIQQVVRGDSAAYFCASSPVMTGVVSTDTQYFGPGTRLTVL.

The chain carries TRBV11-3 and TRBJ1-1, with 7 nucleotides matching TRBD1. This CDR3 region has 15 residues. Germline trimming cut 5 bases from V and 5 bases from J; bases unmatched to any gene: 11. The germline V gene has CDR1 SGHNT and CDR2 YENEEA. The CDR3 region is CASSPREGAGTEAFF. The CDR3 DNA is TGTGCCAGCAGCCCACGAGAGGGGGCCGGTACTGAAGCTTTCTTT.

The V and J genes are TRBV18 and TRBJ2-7; TRBD2 is a possible D gene (6 bases). V shed 6 bases and J shed 2 bases, with 17 bases lying between them. The CDR3 is made up of 15 amino acids. The germline CDR1 and CDR2 sequences are KGHSH and LQKENI. CDR3 region: CASSTANGSTYEQYF. CDR3 coding DNA: TGTGCCAGCTCCACAGCCAACGGGAGTACCTACGAGCAGTACTTC.